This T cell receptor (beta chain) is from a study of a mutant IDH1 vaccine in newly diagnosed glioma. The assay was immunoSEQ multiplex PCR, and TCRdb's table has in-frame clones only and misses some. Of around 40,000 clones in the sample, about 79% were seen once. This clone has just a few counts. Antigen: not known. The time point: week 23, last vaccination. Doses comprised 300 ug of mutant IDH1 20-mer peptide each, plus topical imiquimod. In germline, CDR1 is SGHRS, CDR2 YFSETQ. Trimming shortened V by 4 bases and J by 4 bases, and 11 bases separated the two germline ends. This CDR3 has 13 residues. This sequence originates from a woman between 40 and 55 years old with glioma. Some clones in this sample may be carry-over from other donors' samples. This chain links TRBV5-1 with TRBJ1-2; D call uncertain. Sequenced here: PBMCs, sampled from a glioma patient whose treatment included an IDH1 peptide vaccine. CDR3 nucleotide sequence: TGCGCCAGCAGCACCGGGCCCTCCTATGGCTACACCTTC. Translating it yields CASSTGPSYGYTF.